The 18 T cell receptor beta chains presented below share a single source sample, sequenced in a study of naive and memory T cell subsets. The beta constant-region primer was an equimolar mix of two oligonucleotides covering TRBC1 and TRBC2. TCRdb analysed the UMI-ligation and nested PCR reads with MiXCR anew, one entry per CDR3 protein. This table has around 90,000 distinct CDR3 sequences, around 7% appearing once. Sequences were obtained from central memory CD4+ T cells from blood. All receptors come from a human donor in good health.

The chain uses TRBV5-1 and TRBJ2-1; maybe TRBD1 (5 bases). V lost 2 bases, J lost 0 bases, and 9 bases lay in between. This CDR3 contains 15 residues. The germline gives CDR1 SGHRS, CDR2 YFSETQ. The CDR3 spells CASSFQDNSYNEQFF. The CDR3 nucleotides are TGCGCCAGCAGCTTTCAGGACAACTCCTACAATGAGCAGTTCTTC.

This clonotype has a handful of counts. The CDR3, as DNA: TGTGCCAGCATTCCGGTTAACACCGGGGAGCTGTTTTTT. Protein product: CASIPVNTGELFF. This rearrangement joins TRBV6-6 to TRBJ2-2, with D uncertain. Trimming pared 7 bases from V and 2 bases from J, leaving 8 bases between. The CDR3 is 13 residues long. CDR1 and CDR2 (germline): MNHNY, SVGAGI (reference sequence).

The CDR3 here is CATSRGSGGYEQYF. The DNA for the CDR3 is TGTGCCACCAGCAGAGGGTCGGGGGGGTACGAGCAGTACTTC. This chain uses TRBV15 with TRBJ2-7; 8 positions match TRBD2. The germline V gene encodes CDR1 LNHNV and CDR2 YYDKDF (reference sequence). V lost 1 base and J lost 4; bases outside the gene matches: 3. The CDR3 contains 14 residues.

V and J are TRBV6-6 and TRBJ1-4; maybe TRBD1 (6 bases). Germline loops: CDR1 MNHNY, CDR2 SVGAGI (reference sequence). With 11 bases removed from V and 5 bases from J, the gap between germline ends came to 12 bases. The CDR3 totals 12 residues. The CDR3 DNA sequence: TGTGCCGCGGGGGGGCGAAATGAAAAACTGTTTTTT. Translation gives CAAGGRNEKLFF.

This clonotype was counted a few times. This sequence joins TRBV19 and TRBJ2-7; no firm D call. Germline V gene sequence: CDR1 LNHDA, CDR2 SQIVND (reference sequence). The CDR3 contains 15 residues. The V gene lost 3 bases and the J gene lost 0 bases, with 12 bases spanning the gap. This CDR3 is CASSIDATRSYEQYF. DNA of the CDR3: TGTGCCAGTAGTATTGACGCGACACGCTCCTACGAGCAGTACTTC.

This clonotype was counted at least ten times. The gene calls are TRBV6-2 or TRBV6-3 and TRBJ1-1; TRBD1 aligns across 8 bases. The V segment lost 7 bases and the J segment 5 bases; nucleotides outside the gene matches: 6. Germline-derived CDR1 and CDR2 are MNHEY and SVGEGT. This CDR3 spans 13 amino acids. The DNA for the CDR3 is TGTGCCAGCAACTATCAGGGGGCGACTGAAGCTTTCTTT. Translation gives CASNYQGATEAFF.

This clonotype appeared many times. The chain has TRBV20-1 and TRBJ2-7, with a weak D call TRBD2 (6 bases). Trimming shortened V by 4 bases and J by 3 bases, and 13 bases separated the two germline ends. Germline assignment: CDR1 DFQATT and CDR2 SNEGSKA (reference sequence). The CDR3 is 13 residues long. The CDR3 spells CSATGTLGYEQYF. The CDR3 DNA reads TGCAGTGCTACCGGGACTCTCGGCTACGAGCAGTACTTC.

This clonotype was observed many times. The chain carries TRBV20-1 and TRBJ2-7; a possible D gene is TRBD2 (6 bases). Trimming removed 6 bases from V and 0 bases from J, with 18 bases in between. Germline V lookup: CDR1 DFQATT, CDR2 SNEGSKA (reference sequence). The CDR3 loop spans 15 amino acids. DNA for the CDR3: TGCAGTGCCCCCCGGAGCGCGGGAACCTCCTACGAGCAGTACTTC. Protein: CSAPRSAGTSYEQYF.

This clonotype was counted at least ten times. The chain combines TRBV5-5 with TRBJ2-3; D is possibly TRBD2 (5 bases). The CDR3 is made up of 15 amino acids. V lost 5 bases to trimming and J lost 4 bases, with 17 bases between them. Germline V CDR1 and CDR2: SGHKS, YYEKEE (reference sequence). The CDR3 spells CASRSSLLEADTQYF. The CDR3 DNA reads TGTGCCAGCAGATCTTCTCTACTAGAGGCAGATACGCAGTATTTT.

This clonotype was observed many times. The junction does not match germline at one end; this may be a read error. The chain has TRBV2 and TRBJ1-5; D perhaps matches TRBD1 (5 bases). The length of the CDR3 is 15 residues. CDR1 is SNHLY and CDR2 is FYNNEI in the germline V gene. The CDR3 coding sequence is TGTGCCAGCAGAGAAGGAGGGGCTGTGAGTCAGCCCCAGCATTTT. This codes for CASREGGAVSQPQHF.

The table lists this clonotype with a few counts. The genes are TRBV20-1 and TRBJ2-7, with D unresolved. This CDR3 spans 14 amino acids. Germline V CDR1 and CDR2: DFQATT, SNEGSKA (reference sequence). Trimming stripped 0 bases from V and 2 bases from J, with 11 bases between. In nucleotides, the CDR3 is TGCAGTGCTAGAGACCGGCCCCATCCCTACGAGCAGTACTTC. It yields the protein CSARDRPHPYEQYF.

V usage is TRBV28 and J usage is TRBJ2-7, with D possibly TRBD2 on 6 matching bases. V was pared by 6 bases and J by 1 base, with 10 bases between. The CDR3 runs 13 residues. Germline assignment: CDR1 MDHEN and CDR2 SYDVKM. The CDR3 bases are TGTGCCAGCAGGGGACTGACTTCCTACGAGCAGTACTTC. This translates into CASRGLTSYEQYF.

This clonotype showed up many times. The V gene is TRBV6-1, the J gene TRBJ1-2; no clear D. Trimming pared 10 bases from V and 0 bases from J, leaving 24 bases between. Germline V lookup: CDR1 MNHNS, CDR2 SASEGT. The CDR3 contains 17 residues. For the CDR3, the DNA is TGTGCCACCGAACGGGCGGGTGCTGGGAAAGCTAACTATGGCTACACCTTC. It is translated as CATERAGAGKANYGYTF.

The chain carries TRBV6-1 and TRBJ2-5; the D gene is possibly TRBD2 (5 bases). Trimming took off 6 bases at V and 7 bases at J, with 18 bases between the two ends. This CDR3 spans 14 amino acids. Germline V gene data show CDR1 as MNHNS and CDR2 as SASEGT. The CDR3 nucleotides read TGTGCCAGCAGAGGAGGCGCGCAGGCGGGGACCCAGTACTTC. This gives the protein CASRGGAQAGTQYF.

The gene calls are TRBV7-2 and TRBJ2-3; D unresolved. The CDR3 extends over 13 amino acids. CDR1 SGHTA and CDR2 FQGNSA come from the germline V gene. V was clipped by 5 bases and J by 10 bases, with 16 bases between them. DNA of the CDR3: TGTGCCAGCAGCCCCCCGGGTAGCCGGTCGCAGTATTTT. Translation: CASSPPGSRSQYF. Full variable domain (outside the CDR3, taken from reference TRBV7-2 and TRBJ2-3): GAGVSQSPSNKVTEKGKDVELRCDPISGHTALYWYRQSLGQGLEFLIYFQGNSAPDKSGLPSDRFSAERTGGSVSTLTIQRTQQEDSAVYLCASSPPGSRSQYFGPGTRLTVL.

This clonotype was counted between two and nine times. The V and J genes are TRBV11-2 and TRBJ2-1; 7 positions agree with TRBD2. V lost 4 bases to trimming and J lost 9 bases; unmatched junction nucleotides: 15. Germline assignment: CDR1 SGHAT and CDR2 FQNNGV. This CDR3 is built from 16 residues. The CDR3 protein is CASSSPGGRAYGEQFF. The CDR3 bases are TGTGCCAGCAGCTCCCCCGGTGGGAGGGCCTATGGTGAGCAGTTCTTC.

On this clonotype: A much larger clone differs by one base, so this may be a read error. The V call is TRBV2, the J call TRBJ1-1; D unclear. CDR1 is SNHLY, CDR2 FYNNEI, per germline. The ends were cut back, 3 bases at V and 7 bases at J, with 9 bases in the middle. The CDR3 totals 12 residues. CDR3 DNA sequence: TGTGCCAGCAGTGATCGGTGTGGTGAAGCTTTCTTT. Residues: CASSDRCGEAFF. The full variable domain, with the rest looked up from reference TRBV2 and TRBJ1-1, is EPEVTQTPSHQVTQMGQEVILRCVPISNHLYFYWYRQILGQKVEFLVSFYNNEISEKSEIFDDQFSVERPDGSNFTLKIRSTKLEDSAMYFCASSDRCGEAFFGQGTRLTVV.

This clonotype was seen ten or more times. The V call is TRBV2, the J call TRBJ2-5, with D possibly matching TRBD2 (5 bases). The V gene lost 1 base and the J gene lost 9 bases, with 6 bases spanning the gap. This CDR3 region has 11 residues. Per germline, CDR1 SNHLY and CDR2 FYNNEI. The CDR3 coding sequence is TGTGCCAGCAGTGAAGAGGGAGCCCAGTACTTC. It yields the protein CASSEEGAQYF.